These 9 T cell receptor beta chains were all obtained from the same sample, sequenced in a study of control samples from healthy donors and cancer patients. The table came from immunoSEQ multiplex PCR; TCRdb's copy has only in-frame clones and leaves some out. The sample lists about 120,000 clones; roughly 87% were seen once. The sample taken for sequencing was blood. All receptors derive from a man aged 18 to 29 in good health.

The chain couples TRBV19 to TRBJ1-2; TRBD1 might be the D (6 bases). The length of the CDR3 is 16 residues. V gave up 3 bases and J gave up 0 bases, with 14 bases separating them. Germline V gene sequence: CDR1 LNHDA, CDR2 SQIVND (reference sequence). Here the CDR3 DNA reads TGTGCCAGTAGTATGGGCAGGGGACTGACTAACTATGGCTACACCTTC. Encoded protein: CASSMGRGLTNYGYTF. The complete variable domain, with remaining parts taken from reference TRBV19 and TRBJ1-2, reads DGGITQSPKYLFRKEGQNVTLSCEQNLNHDAMYWYRQDPGQGLRLIYYSQIVNDFQKGDIAEGYSVSREKKESFPLTVTSAQKNPTAFYLCASSMGRGLTNYGYTFGSGTRLTVV.

This clone was seen once. The chain employs TRBV5-4 and TRBJ1-2; D unclear. The ends were cut back, 0 bases at V and 2 bases at J, with 11 bases in the middle. The CDR3 contains 15 residues. The V gene's germline CDR1 is SGHNT and CDR2 YYREEE (reference sequence). In nucleotides, the CDR3 is TGTGCCAGCAGCTTGGAATTGAGCAACAACTATGGCTACACCTTC. Its protein product is CASSLELSNNYGYTF. Filled out from reference TRBV5-4 and TRBJ1-2, the complete variable domain reads ETGVTQSPTHLIKTRGQQVTLRCSSQSGHNTVSWYQQALGQGPQFIFQYYREEENGRGNFPPRFSGLQFPNYSSELNVNALELDDSALYLCASSLELSNNYGYTFGSGTRLTVV.

The gene calls are TRBV5-1 and TRBJ1-2, with D possibly matching TRBD1 (6 bases). Trimming took 0 bases from V and 8 from J, leaving 17 bases between them. Germline loops: CDR1 SGHRS, CDR2 YFSETQ. The CDR3 length is 15 residues. CDR3 in DNA: TGCGCCAGCAGCTTGGAGTGGCCCCCGGGACAAGGCTACACCTTC. Its protein product is CASSLEWPPGQGYTF.

The rearrangement joins TRBV28 to TRBJ2-1; 11 bases map to TRBD2. The CDR3 runs to 15 residues. The germline V gene has CDR1 MDHEN and CDR2 SYDVKM. V dropped 7 bases and J dropped 8; count of bases not matched to a gene: 10. The CDR3 is CASTETSGGRDEQFF. The CDR3 DNA reads as TGTGCCAGCACCGAAACTAGCGGGGGTAGGGATGAGCAGTTCTTC.

This chain joins TRBV24-1 and TRBJ1-4; no clear D gene. Germline V gives CDR1 KGHDR, CDR2 SFDVKD. V was pared by 4 bases and J by 1 base, with 6 bases between. The CDR3 totals 14 residues. As DNA, the CDR3 is TGTGCCACCAGTGACCCACGAACTAATGAAAAACTGTTTTTT. Translating it yields CATSDPRTNEKLFF.

The rearrangement joins TRBV24-1 to TRBJ2-5; D ambiguous. Trimming removed 4 bases at V and 1 base at J, with 15 bases between. Germline V lookup: CDR1 KGHDR, CDR2 SFDVKD. This CDR3 region has 16 residues. CDR3 region: CATSEGNSKFQETQYF. The CDR3 DNA is TGTGCCACCAGTGAAGGGAACAGTAAATTCCAAGAGACCCAGTACTTC.

This chain joins TRBV6-5 and TRBJ2-5; tentatively, D is TRBD2 (5 bases). Germline V gene sequence: CDR1 MNHEY, CDR2 SVGAGI. Trimming removed 9 bases from V and 2 bases from J, with 16 bases in between. The CDR3 has 14 amino acids. CDR3 residues: CASRKGVSQETQYF. The CDR3 DNA reads as TGTGCCAGTAGGAAGGGAGTCAGTCAAGAGACCCAGTACTTC.

This clone was counted a few times. The chain employs TRBV5-4 and TRBJ2-3; no clear D. The CDR3 is 15 amino acids. The V end was cut by 1 base, the J end by 0 bases, with 9 bases between. Germline CDR1 reads SGHNT; CDR2 reads YYREEE (reference sequence). The CDR3 is CASSLRFSSTDTQYF. CDR3 DNA sequence: TGTGCCAGCAGCTTGCGGTTTTCTAGCACAGATACGCAGTATTTT.

The chain links TRBV5-1 to TRBJ2-5; 10 bases map to TRBD2. The trim removed 4 bases at V and 5 bases at J, leaving 5 bases unmatched. Germline values: CDR1 SGHRS, CDR2 YFSETQ. The CDR3 length is 14 residues. In DNA, the CDR3 is TGCGCCAGCAGCGAAGGACTAGCGGTCGAGACCCAGTACTTC. Translation gives CASSEGLAVETQYF.